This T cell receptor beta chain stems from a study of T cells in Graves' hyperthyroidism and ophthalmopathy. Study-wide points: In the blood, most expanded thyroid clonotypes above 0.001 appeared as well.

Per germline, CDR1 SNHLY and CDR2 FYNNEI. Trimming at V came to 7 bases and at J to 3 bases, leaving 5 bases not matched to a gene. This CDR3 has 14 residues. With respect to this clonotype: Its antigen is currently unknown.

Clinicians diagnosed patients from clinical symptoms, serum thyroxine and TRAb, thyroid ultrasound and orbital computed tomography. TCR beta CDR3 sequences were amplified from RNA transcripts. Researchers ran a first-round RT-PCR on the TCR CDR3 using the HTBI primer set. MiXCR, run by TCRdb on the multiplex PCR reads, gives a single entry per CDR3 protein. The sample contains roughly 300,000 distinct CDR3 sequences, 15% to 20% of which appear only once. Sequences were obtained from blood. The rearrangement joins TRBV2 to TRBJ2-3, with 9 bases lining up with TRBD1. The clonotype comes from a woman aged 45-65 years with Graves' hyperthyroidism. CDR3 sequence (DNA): TGTGCCAGCACCGGGACAGGGAGTACAGATACGCAGTATTTT. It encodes CASTGTGSTDTQYF.